The clone carrying this T cell receptor beta chain was counted at least ten times. These data come from a study of T-cell reconstitution after alpha-beta-depleted transplantation in children. It was with unique molecular identifiers that the TCRbeta library was prepared. TCRdb ran MiXCR on the PCR reads and lists one entry per CDR3 protein. The repertoire consists of over 150,000 distinct CDR3 sequences, with over 5.5% occurring once and the leading ten covering 3% to 3.5%. Germline lookup yields CDR1 PRHDT and CDR2 FYEKMQ (reference sequence). The length of the CDR3 is 16 residues. With 5 bases removed from V and 3 bases from J, the gap between germline ends came to 19 bases.

The sequence came from a human donor who donated a stem cell graft to a child with Wiskott-Aldrich syndrome. V gene TRBV13 combines with J gene TRBJ1-2; D gene uncertain. Sequenced material: PBMCs from the stem cell graft donor, taken from the stem cell graft. CDR3 sequence reads: CASSLHPRAGYYGYTF. CDR3 coding DNA: TGTGCCAGCAGCCTGCACCCAAGGGCAGGCTACTATGGCTACACCTTC. Variable domain in full (rest from reference TRBV13 and TRBJ1-2): AAGVIQSPRHLIKEKRETATLKCYPIPRHDTVYWYQQGPGQDPQFLISFYEKMQSDKGSIPDRFSAQQFSDYHSELNMSSLELGDSALYFCASSLHPRAGYYGYTFGSGTRLTVV.